This TCR beta chain was sequenced during a study of tumor-infiltrating lymphocytes in localized non-small cell lung cancer. At the level of the study: Some samples were collected after neoadjuvant chemotherapy; smokers, never-smokers and several histologies were included.

Broader study findings: Different pieces of the same tissue went to different assays, confounding technical variation with intratumor heterogeneity.

Points on this clone: Its antigen is unidentified.

This CDR3 region has 13 residues. The V gene lost 4 bases and the J gene lost 7 bases, with 13 bases spanning the gap. Germline loops: CDR1 LGHNA, CDR2 YSLEER. The protocol was immunoSEQ multiplex PCR, while the TCRdb copy is restricted to in-frame clones and leaves out a portion. The repertoire holds 9,000 or so clones, with around four fifths as singletons. The TCR sequence derives from a human donor with non-small cell lung cancer. The sample taken for sequencing was uninvolved lung tissue not adjacent to the tumor. The chain links TRBV4-3 to TRBJ1-1; D gene ambiguous. For the CDR3, the DNA is TGCGCCAGCAGCCTGGGAGGTTATAATGAAGCTTTCTTT. It is translated as CASSLGGYNEAFF.